The next 26 T cell receptor beta chains were all read from a single sample in a study of vaccination and CD4 T cells after COVID-19. The antigens these receptors bind are not known. Treatment described: 10-day PBMC culture with coronavirus spike peptide pools or control peptides (ViraFEST assay). Cultured CD4+ T cells had their DNA profiled by the Oncomine TCR Beta short-read assay. TCRdb itself ran the PCR reads through MiXCR, one entry per CDR3 protein. The table records about 20,000 distinct CDR3 sequences, 55% of them present only once. The material sequenced was CD4+ T cells from blood, cultured in vitro. All receptors come from a human donor who had recovered from COVID-19.

A few counts support this clonotype. J is TRBJ2-3 and V is TRBV6-1; 8 bases are shared with TRBD2. J lost 6 bases, V lost 6 bases, and 14 bases had no gene match. Per the germline V gene, CDR1 is MNHNS and CDR2 is SASEGT. The CDR3 consists of 16 residues. CDR3: CASSNRRGGVSDTQYF. Here the CDR3 DNA reads TGTGCCAGCAGCAACCGCCGGGGGGGCGTGAGTGATACGCAGTATTTT.

This clonotype was seen a few times. The chain employs TRBV11-3 and TRBJ2-7; 12 bases map to TRBD2. J gave up 4 bases and V 0 bases, and 1 base lay outside the gene matches. Germline V gives CDR1 SGHNT, CDR2 YENEEA. The CDR3 contains 15 residues. CDR3 bases: TGTGCCAGCAGCTTAGACGGACTAGCGGGGTACGAGCAGTACTTC. Its translation is CASSLDGLAGYEQYF.

The rearrangement links TRBV7-9 to TRBJ1-1; D unresolved. Trimming took 0 bases from V and 10 from J, leaving 9 bases between them. The CDR3 totals 12 residues. The germline gives CDR1 SEHNR, CDR2 FQNEAQ (reference sequence). In nucleotides, the CDR3 is TGTGCCAGCAGCTTAGCGTCGGCGGGAGCTTTCTTT. It is translated as CASSLASAGAFF. The full variable domain, its missing parts supplied by reference TRBV7-9 and TRBJ1-1, is DTGVSQNPRHKITKRGQNVTFRCDPISEHNRLYWYRQTLGQGPEFLTYFQNEAQLEKSRLLSDRFSAERPKGSFSTLEIQRTEQGDSAMYLCASSLASAGAFFGQGTRLTVV.

V is TRBV20-1 and J is TRBJ1-1, with unresolved D. The CDR3 sequence is 14 residues long. CDR1 is DFQATT, CDR2 SNEGSKA, per germline (reference sequence). V gave up 5 bases and J gave up 7 bases, with 20 bases separating them. CDR3 region: CSAPRFVTGDEAFF. CDR3 nucleotides: TGCAGTGCTCCTCGATTCGTTACGGGCGATGAAGCTTTCTTT.

The chain joins TRBV11-3 to TRBJ2-7; 7 bases are a match to TRBD1. The CDR3 runs 12 residues. Unmatched junction bases numbered 4, after V lost 5 bases and J lost 6 bases. Germline V lookup: CDR1 SGHNT, CDR2 YENEEA. The CDR3 here is CASSQGEREQYF. The CDR3 DNA is TGTGCCAGCAGCCAGGGGGAGCGCGAGCAGTACTTC.

The J gene is TRBJ2-4, the V gene TRBV7-9; D may correspond to TRBD1 or TRBD2 (5 bases each). Germline CDR1 reads SEHNR; CDR2 reads FQNEAQ (reference sequence). Trimming pared 5 bases from V and 6 bases from J, leaving 14 bases between. The CDR3 runs 14 residues. The CDR3 region is CASSTSPRGNIQYF. Here the CDR3 DNA reads TGTGCCAGCAGCACGTCCCCGAGGGGAAACATTCAGTACTTC.

The chain links TRBV11-2 to TRBJ1-6; D not certain. Germline CDR1 and CDR2: SGHAT and FQNNGV. The V end lost 6 bases, the J end lost 10 bases, and 16 bases lay between the germline ends. The CDR3 length is 14 residues. CDR3 sequence: CASSVARGGSPLHF. In DNA, the CDR3 is TGTGCCAGCAGTGTCGCGCGGGGAGGATCACCCCTCCACTTT.

This clonotype was found once. The CDR3 region has the DNA TGTGCCAGCAGCTTGGTTGGCGGGTCCTACGAGCAGTACTTC. Translation gives CASSLVGGSYEQYF. The chain couples TRBV5-6 to TRBJ2-7; possibly TRBD2 for D (5 bases). Between the trimmed V and J ends, which lost 0 bases and 1 base, there was a span of 8 bases. The CDR3 length is 14 residues. Germline lookup yields CDR1 SGHDT and CDR2 YYEEEE.

The chain joins TRBV10-3 to TRBJ1-1; D is perhaps TRBD1 (5 bases). This CDR3 is 12 amino acids long. V lost 6 bases and J lost 4, with 9 bases in between. Germline assignment: CDR1 ENHRY and CDR2 SYGVKD. The CDR3 protein is CAIRAGGTEAFF. The CDR3 coding sequence is TGTGCCATCAGAGCGGGGGGCACTGAAGCTTTCTTT.

The chain is built from TRBV12-3 or TRBV12-4 and TRBJ2-5; no firm D call. This CDR3 region has 11 residues. Trimming removed 5 bases at V and 2 bases at J, with 3 bases between. The CDR3 spells CASSQQETQYF. DNA of the CDR3: TGTGCCAGCAGTCAACAAGAGACCCAGTACTTC.

In this sample, this clonotype turned up a few times. V and J are TRBV30 and TRBJ1-5; D is unresolved. The CDR3 is 14 residues long. Trimming removed 0 bases at V and 6 bases at J, with 12 bases between. CDR1 GTSNPN and CDR2 SVGIG come from the germline V gene (reference sequence). The CDR3 region has the DNA TGTGCCTGGAGTGTTCCAGTTCGGAGTCAGCCCCAGCATTTT. This translates into CAWSVPVRSQPQHF.

This clonotype was seen only a few times. The chain links TRBV28 to TRBJ2-7; the D is unclear. Germline CDR1 and CDR2: MDHEN and SYDVKM. The CDR3 length is 14 residues. V was trimmed by 3 bases and J by 3 bases, leaving 12 bases between them. This CDR3 is CASSFSQRNYEQYF. CDR3 bases: TGTGCCAGCAGTTTTAGCCAGAGGAACTACGAGCAGTACTTC.

This clonotype has just a few counts. The chain carries TRBV19 and TRBJ1-2, with TRBD1 matching over 8 bases. The germline gives CDR1 LNHDA, CDR2 SQIVND (reference sequence). With V trimmed by 6 bases and J by 6 bases, 18 bases remained unmatched. The CDR3 covers 17 residues. CDR3 sequence: CASSISLTGAVRDGYTF. The DNA for the CDR3 is TGTGCCAGTAGCATCAGTCTGACAGGGGCAGTTCGGGATGGCTACACCTTC.

This clonotype is a singleton in its sample. This sequence joins TRBV18 and TRBJ1-3, with 9 bases matching TRBD1. The V gene's germline CDR1 is KGHSH and CDR2 LQKENI. Trimming cost V 2 bases and J 1 base; bases outside gene matches: 6. The CDR3 has 17 amino acids. The CDR3: CASSPSTGTGSGNTIYF. CDR3 in DNA: TGTGCCAGCTCACCAAGCACCGGGACAGGGTCTGGAAACACCATATATTTT.

The V call is TRBV28, the J call TRBJ2-2, with no clear D. V gave up 7 bases and J gave up 1 base, with 7 bases separating them. CDR3 length equals 13 residues. Germline V gives CDR1 MDHEN, CDR2 SYDVKM. As DNA, the CDR3 is TGTGCCAGCAAATACCAGAACACCGGGGAGCTGTTTTTT. It yields the protein CASKYQNTGELFF.

V gene TRBV6-5 combines with J gene TRBJ1-1, with D unresolved. V shed 2 bases and J shed 1 base, with 17 bases lying between them. Germline-derived CDR1 and CDR2 are MNHEY and SVGAGI. The length of the CDR3 is 17 residues. This chain's CDR3 is CASSYTRSSTKNTEAFF. CDR3 coding DNA: TGTGCCAGCAGTTACACCCGTAGCTCAACAAAGAACACTGAAGCTTTCTTT.

This clonotype has more than one count but fewer than ten. V and J are TRBV7-9 and TRBJ2-2; a possible D gene is TRBD1 (6 bases). Trimming removed 5 bases at V and 6 bases at J, with 25 bases between. Per the germline V gene, CDR1 is SEHNR and CDR2 is FQNEAQ (reference sequence). The CDR3 extends over 18 amino acids. CDR3 nucleotide sequence: TGTGCCAGCAGCCACGCGACGTCAGACAGGCGTAATTCCGGGGAGCTGTTTTTT. The encoded protein is CASSHATSDRRNSGELFF.

This clonotype has a handful of counts. The V gene is TRBV7-8, the J gene TRBJ1-2, with D perhaps matching TRBD1 (5 bases). V lost 5 bases and J lost 2, with 15 bases in between. Germline V gene sequence: CDR1 SGHVS, CDR2 FQNEAQ. The CDR3 runs to 15 residues. Here the CDR3 reads CASSPREGFNYGYTF. CDR3 DNA sequence: TGTGCCAGCAGCCCTAGGGAGGGGTTCAACTATGGCTACACCTTC.

This clonotype was recorded a few times. The chain joins TRBV11-2 to TRBJ2-7, with 7 bases matching TRBD1. Unmatched junction bases numbered 8, after V lost 2 bases and J lost 7 bases. CDR1 is SGHAT, CDR2 FQNNGV, per germline. The CDR3 runs to 14 residues. The CDR3 reads CASSLSRDSREQYF. The CDR3 region has the DNA TGTGCCAGCAGCTTATCCCGGGACAGTAGGGAGCAGTACTTC.

The rearrangement uses TRBV2 and TRBJ2-1; 9 positions agree with TRBD1. The CDR3 is 15 amino acids. Germline-derived CDR1 and CDR2 are SNHLY and FYNNEI. V lost 6 bases and J lost 6; bases outside the gene matches: 9. The CDR3 DNA sequence: TGTGCCAGCAGAACCGGGACAGGGATAAGCAATGAGCAGTTCTTC. Residues: CASRTGTGISNEQFF.

V and J are TRBV10-3 and TRBJ2-7; the match to TRBD1 covers 10 bases. V dropped 5 bases and J dropped 2; count of bases not matched to a gene: 3. This CDR3 contains 14 residues. Looked up from germline, CDR1 is ENHRY and CDR2 is SYGVKD. This chain's CDR3 is CAISLDRGAYEQYF. In nucleotides, the CDR3 is TGTGCCATCAGTTTGGACAGGGGGGCCTACGAGCAGTACTTC.

This clonotype appeared a few times. The chain uses TRBV2 and TRBJ1-2; 8 bases are shared with TRBD1. The CDR3 is 17 amino acids. With V trimmed by 7 bases and J by 1 base, 14 bases remained unmatched. Germline values: CDR1 SNHLY, CDR2 FYNNEI. CDR3 nucleotide sequence: TGTGCCAGCAATGTTGATACTGCGGACAGGGATAACTATGGCTACACCTTC. It translates to CASNVDTADRDNYGYTF.

This clonotype was observed a few times. This CDR3 is CASRDMLSSYEQYF. The CDR3 DNA reads as TGTGCCAGCCGGGACATGTTGAGCTCCTACGAGCAGTACTTC. The rearrangement links TRBV6-1 to TRBJ2-7; D is possibly TRBD1 (6 bases). Germline lookup yields CDR1 MNHNS and CDR2 SASEGT. The CDR3 has 14 amino acids. V was pared by 8 bases and J by 0 bases, with 14 bases between.

This clonotype came up once. The chain joins TRBV2 to TRBJ1-1; weak D call: TRBD1 (5 bases). Germline lookup yields CDR1 SNHLY and CDR2 FYNNEI. CDR3 size: 14 residues. V gave up 6 bases and J gave up 5 bases, with 16 bases separating them. CDR3 DNA: TGTGCCAGCAGATGGGGGATGGGGCGGACTGAAGCTTTCTTT. Its protein product is CASRWGMGRTEAFF.

The chain links TRBV19 to TRBJ2-1; D possibly corresponds to TRBD1 (5 bases). Trimming removed 6 bases from V and 8 bases from J, with 8 bases in between. The CDR3 contains 11 residues. Germline CDR1 reads LNHDA; CDR2 reads SQIVND (reference sequence). In DNA form, the CDR3 reads TGTGCCAGTAGAAGGGGCGATGAGCAGTTCTTC. This translates into CASRRGDEQFF.

The genes are TRBV29-1 and TRBJ2-1; D is possibly TRBD1 (6 bases). The CDR3 consists of 16 residues. Germline CDR1 is SQVTM and CDR2 is ANQGSEA. Between the trimmed V and J ends, which lost 7 bases and 0 bases, there was a span of 19 bases. CDR3 DNA sequence: TGCAGCGCCGGGTATCGGGACACCATCTCCTACAATGAGCAGTTCTTC. It translates to CSAGYRDTISYNEQFF.